The sequence of this T cell receptor (beta chain) was determined in a study of T-cell memory formation after mild COVID-19. TCRdb fed the 5' RACE reads into MiXCR, producing one record per CDR3 protein. There are fewer than 650,000 distinct CDR3 sequences in the sample; roughly 17% occur only once, and approximately 8.1% lies in the top ten. The CDR3 is 15 residues long. With 4 bases removed from V and 3 bases from J, the gap between germline ends came to 15 bases. CDR1 and CDR2 (germline): MGHRA, YSYEKL. The clonotype comes from an adult woman who had mild COVID-19 (a few samples of this study predate the infection). Cell type and time point are not known. The genes are TRBV4-1 and TRBJ1-1; D possibly corresponds to TRBD1 (5 bases). The sequenced material came from PBMCs or a T cell subset sorted from them (not recorded which). The CDR3 region has the DNA TGCGCCAGCAGCCGAAGGGCGGGGGAAGACACTGAAGCTTTCTTT. It is translated as CASSRRAGEDTEAFF.